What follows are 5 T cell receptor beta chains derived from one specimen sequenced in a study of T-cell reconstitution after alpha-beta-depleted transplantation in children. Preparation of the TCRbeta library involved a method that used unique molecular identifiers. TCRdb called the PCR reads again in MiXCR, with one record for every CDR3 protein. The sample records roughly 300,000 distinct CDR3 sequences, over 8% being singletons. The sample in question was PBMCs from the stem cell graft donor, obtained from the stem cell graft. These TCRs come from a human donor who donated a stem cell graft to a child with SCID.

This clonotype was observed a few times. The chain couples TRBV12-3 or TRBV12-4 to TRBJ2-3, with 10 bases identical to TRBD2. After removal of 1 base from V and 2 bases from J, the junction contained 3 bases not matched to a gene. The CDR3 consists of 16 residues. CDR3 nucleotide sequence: TGTGCCAGCAGTTTAGTAGCGGGGGGTCTCACAGATACGCAGTATTTT. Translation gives CASSLVAGGLTDTQYF.

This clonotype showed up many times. CDR3 coding DNA: TGTGCCAGCAGCCAAGCGGAGGGTGCTGCTTTCTTT. Protein sequence: CASSQAEGAAFF. The chain is built from TRBV3-1 and TRBJ1-1, with D uncertain. The V gene's germline CDR1 is LGHDT and CDR2 YNNKEL (reference sequence). The V end lost 1 base, the J end lost 11 bases, and 11 bases lay between the germline ends. The CDR3 covers 12 residues.

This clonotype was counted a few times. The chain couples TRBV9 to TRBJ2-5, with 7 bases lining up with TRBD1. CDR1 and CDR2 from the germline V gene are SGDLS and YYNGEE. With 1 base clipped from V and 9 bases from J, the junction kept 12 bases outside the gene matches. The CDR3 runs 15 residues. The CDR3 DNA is TGTGCCAGCAGCGTAAGGGGGACAGATCAACGGGCCCAGTACTTC. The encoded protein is CASSVRGTDQRAQYF. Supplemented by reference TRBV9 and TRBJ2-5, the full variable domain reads DSGVTQTPKHLITATGQRVTLRCSPRSGDLSVYWYQQSLDQGLQFLIQYYNGEERAKGNILERFSAQQFPDLHSELNLSSLELGDSALYFCASSVRGTDQRAQYFGPGTRLLVL.

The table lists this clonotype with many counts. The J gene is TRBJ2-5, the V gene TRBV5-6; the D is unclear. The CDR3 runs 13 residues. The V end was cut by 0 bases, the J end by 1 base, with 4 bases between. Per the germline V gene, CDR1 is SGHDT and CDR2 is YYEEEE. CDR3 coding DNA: TGTGCCAGCAGCTTGGTACCCCAAGAGACCCAGTACTTC. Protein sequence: CASSLVPQETQYF.

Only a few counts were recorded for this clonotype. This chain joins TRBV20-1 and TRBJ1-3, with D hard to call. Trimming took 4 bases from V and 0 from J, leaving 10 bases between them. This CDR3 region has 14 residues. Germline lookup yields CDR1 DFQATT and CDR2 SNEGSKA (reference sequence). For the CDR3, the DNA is TGCAGTGCTATCTACGGGGTCTCTGGAAACACCATATATTTT. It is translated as CSAIYGVSGNTIYF.